This TCR beta chain was recorded in a study of CD8 T cells in ankylosing spondylitis. Regarding the study as a whole: Apparently characteristic of ankylosing spondylitis blood was a TCR beta motif (about 8 highly homologous variants). Relatively rare in peripheral blood, disease-linked clones were also CD8+. Enrichment of disease-linked clones was reportedly significant in matched ankylosing spondylitis synovial fluid. Certain motif variants had earlier been reported in reactive arthritis synovial fluid and blood.

TCRdb redid the calling of the 5' RACE reads with MiXCR, one entry per CDR3 protein. Of 290,000 or so distinct CDR3 sequences in the sample, more than 20% are singletons; the top ten hold roughly 3.4%. V trimming: 0 bases; J trimming: 0 bases; junction bases outside the gene matches: 1. CDR1 and CDR2 from the germline V gene are SGHRS and YFSETQ. There are 15 residues in the CDR3. Note on this clonotype: Its antigen is undetermined.

The gene calls are TRBV5-1 and TRBJ2-7; 9 positions agree with TRBD2. This clonotype was obtained from a female donor with ankylosing spondylitis or in good health (not recorded which). Sequencing was carried out using blood, either unsorted or a sorted T cell fraction (not recorded which). DNA for the CDR3: TGCGCCAGCAGCTTGGTACTAGCGGGCTCCTACGAGCAGTACTTC. Its protein product is CASSLVLAGSYEQYF.